These 4 T cell receptor beta chains originate from one sample sequenced in a study of shared clonotypes between healthy human individuals. The method was immunoSEQ multiplex PCR; TCRdb's version includes in-frame clones alone and lacks a portion of them. The sample has under 2.5 million clones, 85% to 95% seen once. Sample: naive CD4+ T cells from PBMCs. Subset indicated: CD45RA+ positively selected. The receptors stem from a man younger than 30 in good health. Some clones in this sample may be carry-over from other donors' samples.

The chain's CDR3 is CASSELDGFHETQYF. The CDR3 coding sequence is TGTGCCAGCAGTGAATTAGATGGGTTCCACGAGACCCAGTACTTC. V is TRBV25-1 and J is TRBJ2-5; no clear D gene. V was cut by 1 base and J by 5 bases, with 14 bases left in between. The CDR3 length is 15 residues. Germline CDR1 MGHDK, CDR2 SYGVNS.

The chain carries TRBV7-8 and TRBJ2-7; TRBD1 matches 8 bases. Trimming removed 5 bases from V and 0 bases from J; junction bases left unmatched: 6. Germline V CDR1 and CDR2: SGHVS, FQNEAQ. This CDR3 contains 15 residues. The CDR3 spells CASSEETGGSYEQYF. CDR3 coding DNA: TGTGCCAGCAGCGAAGAAACAGGGGGCTCCTACGAGCAGTACTTC.

The chain employs TRBV10-1 and TRBJ2-7, with D unclear. V was cut by 4 bases and J by 2 bases, with 6 bases left in between. This CDR3 region has 12 residues. Germline V lookup: CDR1 WNHNN, CDR2 SYGVQD (reference sequence). CDR3 DNA: TGCGCCAGCAGTGGTAATGCCTACGAGCAGTACTTC. This gives the protein CASSGNAYEQYF.

Regarding this clone: This CDR3 is also generated by other DNA sequences in the sample. The CDR3 DNA sequence: TGCGCCAGCAGCTTAGTTGGAGGGGACACTGAAGCTTTCTTT. It codes for CASSLVGGDTEAFF. V and J are TRBV5-1 and TRBJ1-1; D is perhaps TRBD1 (5 bases). The CDR3 contains 14 residues. Trimming removed 2 bases at V and 3 bases at J, with 11 bases between. Germline V gene data show CDR1 as SGHRS and CDR2 as YFSETQ.